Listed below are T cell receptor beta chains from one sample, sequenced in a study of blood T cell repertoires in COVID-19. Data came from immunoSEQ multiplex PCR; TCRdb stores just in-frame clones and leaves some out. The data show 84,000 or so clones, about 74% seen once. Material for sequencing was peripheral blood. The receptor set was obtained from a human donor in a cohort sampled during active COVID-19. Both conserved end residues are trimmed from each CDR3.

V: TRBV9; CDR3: ASSPRAGEGSGELF
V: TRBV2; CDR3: ASTRTGGNQPQH
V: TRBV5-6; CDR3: ASSREREAYNEQF
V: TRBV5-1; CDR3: ASSHTSHSGEYEQY
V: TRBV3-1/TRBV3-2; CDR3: ASSLTIRGRDSYEQY
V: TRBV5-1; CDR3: ASREGTSGSYEQY
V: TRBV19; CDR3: ASTPPVGKRGNEQF
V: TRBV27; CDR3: ASSSLSGNTIY
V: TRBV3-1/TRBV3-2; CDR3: ASSQGQRTSYNEQF
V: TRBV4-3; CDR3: ASSQGVRGNTGELF
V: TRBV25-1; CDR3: ATKQLEQY
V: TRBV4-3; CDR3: ASSQDPRTTSSTDTQY
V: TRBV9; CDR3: ASSPHVGREKLF
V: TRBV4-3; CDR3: ASSHQYSGRAENEQF
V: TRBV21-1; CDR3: ASSKWRQGIYEQY
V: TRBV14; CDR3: ASSQELAGGYIRY
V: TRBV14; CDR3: ASSPLGGTAPSGANVLT
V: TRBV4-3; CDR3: ASSRSGTSETQY
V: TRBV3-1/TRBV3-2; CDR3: ASSHGLAAHEQY
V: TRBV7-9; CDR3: ASSLIAGGFTGELF
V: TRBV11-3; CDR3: ASSLGGLRNTGELF
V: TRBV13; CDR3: ASSSATGGVRYNEQF
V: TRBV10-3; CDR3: VISESGLAGYNEQF
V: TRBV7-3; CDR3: ASSAQGPGELF